The 9 T cell receptor beta chains presented below share a single source sample, sequenced in a study of Japanese encephalitis immunity and Zika vaccine responses. TCRdb re-derived calls from the 5' RACE reads in MiXCR, one entry per CDR3 protein. This table has roughly 160 distinct CDR3 sequences, 3.5% to 4.5% appearing once. For more than five days, PBMCs labeled with CFSE were cultured with peptide pools at approximately 1 ug/mL each. The sort collected unfixed, live, CD56-CD19-CD16-CD3+CD4+ CFSE-low proliferating CD4 T cells. The sample was antigen-activated CD4+ T cells from blood, cultured, taken during a Zika inactivated vaccine study. The receptors were sampled from an adult man who received an inactivated Zika virus vaccine.

The V and J genes are TRBV6-2 or TRBV6-3 and TRBJ2-5; 12 bases are shared with TRBD2. The germline V gene has CDR1 MNHEY and CDR2 SVGEGT. This CDR3 is 15 amino acids long. Trimming cost V 8 bases and J 4 bases; bases outside gene matches: 8. CDR3 DNA: TGTGCCAGCCGACCTAGCGGGGGGGCCCGAGAGACCCAGTACTTC. It codes for CASRPSGGARETQYF.

By frequency in the sample, this clonotype is medium-sized. The chain is built from TRBV28 and TRBJ1-1, with D maybe TRBD1 (5 bases). CDR1 and CDR2 from the germline V gene are MDHEN and SYDVKM. V gave up 5 bases and J gave up 4 bases, with 14 bases separating them. There are 14 residues in the CDR3. This chain's CDR3 is CASSGAGGSTEAFF. DNA of the CDR3: TGTGCCAGCAGTGGTGCGGGGGGGAGCACTGAAGCTTTCTTT.

This clonotype is labeled large (0.1 to 1%). The rearrangement joins TRBV5-1 to TRBJ2-3, with D maybe TRBD1 (5 bases). CDR1 is SGHRS, CDR2 YFSETQ, per germline. This CDR3 region has 16 residues. The V and J ends lost 4 bases and 2 bases respectively, with 17 bases between them. The CDR3 loop is CASSLQGAGSTDTQYF. CDR3 nucleotide sequence: TGCGCCAGCAGCCTCCAGGGTGCAGGTTCCACAGATACGCAGTATTTT.

Relative to its sample, this clonotype is large. This chain connects TRBV27 to TRBJ1-2, with D perhaps TRBD1 (6 bases). V was clipped by 5 bases and J by 4 bases, with 17 bases between them. The CDR3 is 15 residues long. In germline, CDR1 is MNHEY, CDR2 SMNVEV (reference sequence). CDR3 DNA: TGTGCCAGCAGTCCTCGGGGGGGGCTTGGCTATGGCTACACCTTC. It is translated as CASSPRGGLGYGYTF.

By share, this clonotype counts as medium-sized. The CDR3 sequence is CASSRTGQETQYF. The CDR3, as DNA: TGTGCCAGCAGTCGGACAGGGCAAGAGACCCAGTACTTC. V and J are TRBV12-3 or TRBV12-4 and TRBJ2-5, with TRBD1 matching 8 bases. The CDR3 is 13 amino acids. J lost 2 bases, V lost 5 bases, and 1 base had no gene match.

By sample share, this clonotype is large. Written as DNA, the CDR3 is TGTGCCAGCAGTGGGACGACCTACGAGCAGTACTTC. Residues: CASSGTTYEQYF. V and J are TRBV6-6 and TRBJ2-7, with D possibly called TRBD1 or TRBD2 (5 bases each). Germline CDR1 is MNHNY and CDR2 is SVGAGI (reference sequence). The length of the CDR3 is 12 residues. V gave up 5 bases and J gave up 2 bases, with 7 bases separating them.

This clonotype came up a few times. V and J are TRBV12-3 or TRBV12-4 and TRBJ1-1, with 8 bases identical to TRBD1. The CDR3 consists of 15 residues. With V trimmed by 2 bases and J by 1 base, 3 bases remained unmatched. CDR3 sequence reads: CASSLQGAGNTEAFF. CDR3 sequence (DNA): TGTGCCAGCAGTTTACAGGGGGCTGGGAACACTGAAGCTTTCTTT.

Sample share makes this clonotype large (0.1 to 1%). This sequence joins TRBV4-3 and TRBJ1-4; unclear D gene. V gave up 4 bases and J gave up 4 bases, with 13 bases separating them. Germline-derived CDR1 and CDR2 are LGHNA and YSLEER. The CDR3 spans 15 residues. The CDR3 is CASSPGPGVNEKLFF. Written as DNA, the CDR3 is TGCGCCAGCAGCCCTGGGCCTGGGGTTAATGAAAAACTGTTTTTT.

This clonotype counts as medium-sized. The V call is TRBV19, the J call TRBJ2-5, with D possibly TRBD1 on 6 matching bases. Germline assignment: CDR1 LNHDA and CDR2 SQIVND (reference sequence). With 10 bases removed from V and 1 base from J, the gap between germline ends came to 13 bases. This CDR3 region has 13 residues. The CDR3 DNA is TGTGCCACCTCAGGGGACCCCCAAGAGACCCAGTACTTC. It is translated as CATSGDPQETQYF.